This T cell receptor (beta chain) derives from a study of cytomegalovirus exposure and HLA in healthy donors. Study outcomes and limitations: A later analysis reportedly found that, within productive TCRs, an Asian-associated ancestry cluster had fewer N-insertions than the mean observed across the roughly 670 donors.

Trimming cost V 2 bases and J 6 bases, with 13 bases left between them. Germline V gene data show CDR1 as MDHEN and CDR2 as SYDVKM. The CDR3 loop spans 14 amino acids. Concerning this clone itself: Antigen unknown.

The PCR made use of 60 Vbeta and 13 Jbeta primers. Generated by immunoSEQ multiplex PCR, the TCRdb table keeps only in-frame clones and is missing some. The sample holds some 140,000 clones, approximately 80% seen once. The chain couples TRBV28 to TRBJ1-1; a possible D gene is TRBD1 (5 bases). The sample was PBMCs. The receptor was isolated from a woman in her thirties or forties in good health and CMV-seronegative. CDR3 sequence reads: CASSLGRGLSEAFF. In DNA form, the CDR3 reads TGTGCCAGCAGTTTAGGAAGGGGACTTTCTGAAGCTTTCTTT.